This TCR beta chain was observed in a study of shared clonotypes between healthy human individuals. About the study: Three CD4 naive, three CD4 memory, two CD8 naive and one CD8 memory plate were used per donor.

About this clone: Its antigen is currently unknown.

The study, taken as a whole, reports: Donor scarcity curtailed the genetic and exposure-history diversity represented herein.

Measured with immunoSEQ multiplex PCR; TCRdb has only the in-frame clones, and not every one. This sample has more than 2 million clones, with roughly 94% found just once. The TCR originated in a young man in good health. The specimen sequenced was naive CD4+ T cells sorted from blood. Subset noted: CD45RA+ positively selected.

This chain's CDR3 is CASSASTGFGQPQHF. CDR3 nucleotides: TGTGCCAGTAGTGCGTCGACAGGGTTTGGTCAGCCCCAGCATTTT. V gene TRBV19 combines with J gene TRBJ1-5, with 7 bases matching TRBD1. The CDR3 is 15 residues long. V gave up 5 bases and J gave up 6 bases; unmatched junction bases: 10. Germline V lookup: CDR1 LNHDA, CDR2 SQIVND (reference sequence).